The sequence of this T cell receptor beta chain was determined in a study of OX40 agonist ivuxolimab in advanced cancers. Study conclusions and caveats: CD8+ T cells averaged more expanded clones than CD4+.

TCRdb keeps only in-frame clones here, not all; method: immunoSEQ multiplex PCR. Found here are around 70,000 clones, 65% to 90% of them singletons; the top ten hold around 1.1%. Points on this clone: The antigen remains unidentified.

In germline, CDR1 is MRHNA, CDR2 SNTAGT. The CDR3 has 11 amino acids. V was cut by 8 bases and J by 7 bases, with 11 bases left in between. This chain links TRBV6-4 with TRBJ1-1; D may be TRBD1 (5 bases). Sequencing used CD4+ or CD8+ T cells sorted from blood, obtained in a trial of the OX40 agonist ivuxolimab. The TCR sequence derives from an adult with an advanced solid tumor such as melanoma, head and neck, liver or kidney cancer. The CDR3 region has the DNA TGTGCCAGCCGCGGGGGAGGTGAAGCTTTCTTT. It encodes CASRGGGEAFF.